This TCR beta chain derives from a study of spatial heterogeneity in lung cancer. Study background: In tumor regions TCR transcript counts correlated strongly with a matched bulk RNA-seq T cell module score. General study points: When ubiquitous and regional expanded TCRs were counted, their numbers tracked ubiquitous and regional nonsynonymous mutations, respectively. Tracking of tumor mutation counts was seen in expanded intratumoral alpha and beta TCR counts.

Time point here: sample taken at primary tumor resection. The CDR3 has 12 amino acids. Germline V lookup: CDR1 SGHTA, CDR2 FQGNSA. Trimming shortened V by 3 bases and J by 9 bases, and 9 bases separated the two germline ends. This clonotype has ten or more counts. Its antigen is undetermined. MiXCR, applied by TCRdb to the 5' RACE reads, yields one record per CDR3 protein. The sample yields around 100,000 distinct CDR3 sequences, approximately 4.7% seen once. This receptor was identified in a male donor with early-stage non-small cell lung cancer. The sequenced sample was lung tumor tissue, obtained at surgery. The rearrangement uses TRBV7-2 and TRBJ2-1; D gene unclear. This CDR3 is CASSFLSGEQFF. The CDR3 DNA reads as TGTGCCAGCAGCTTTTTGAGTGGTGAGCAGTTCTTC.